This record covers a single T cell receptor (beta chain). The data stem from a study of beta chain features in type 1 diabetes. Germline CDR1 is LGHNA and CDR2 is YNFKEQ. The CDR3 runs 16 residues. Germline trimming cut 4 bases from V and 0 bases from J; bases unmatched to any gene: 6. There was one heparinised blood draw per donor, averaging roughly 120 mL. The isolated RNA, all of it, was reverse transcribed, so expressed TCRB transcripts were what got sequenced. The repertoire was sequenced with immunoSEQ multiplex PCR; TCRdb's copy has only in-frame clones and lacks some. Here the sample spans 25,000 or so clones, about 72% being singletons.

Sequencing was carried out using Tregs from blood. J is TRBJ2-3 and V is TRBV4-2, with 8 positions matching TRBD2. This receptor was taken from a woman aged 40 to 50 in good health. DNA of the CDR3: TGTGCCAGCAGCCGAGTCATAGCGGGGAGCACAGATACGCAGTATTTT. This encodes CASSRVIAGSTDTQYF.